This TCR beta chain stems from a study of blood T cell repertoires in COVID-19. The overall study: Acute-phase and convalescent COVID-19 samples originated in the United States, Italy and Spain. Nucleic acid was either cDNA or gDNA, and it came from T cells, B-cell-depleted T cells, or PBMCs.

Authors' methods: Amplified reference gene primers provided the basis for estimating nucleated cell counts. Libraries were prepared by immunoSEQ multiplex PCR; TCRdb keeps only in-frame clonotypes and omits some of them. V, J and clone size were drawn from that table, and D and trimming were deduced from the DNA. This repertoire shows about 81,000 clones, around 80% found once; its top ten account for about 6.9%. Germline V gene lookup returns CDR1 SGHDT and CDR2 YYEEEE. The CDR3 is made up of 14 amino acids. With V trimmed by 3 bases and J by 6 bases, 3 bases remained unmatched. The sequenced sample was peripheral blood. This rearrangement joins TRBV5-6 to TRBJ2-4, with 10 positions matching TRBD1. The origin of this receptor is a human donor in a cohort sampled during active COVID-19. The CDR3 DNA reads TGTGCCAGCAGCTCCCGGGACAGGGGAAACATTCAGTACTTC. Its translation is CASSSRDRGNIQYF.